These 15 T cell receptor beta chains came from one sample sequenced in a study of blood T cell repertoires in COVID-19 (dated by TCRdb to the early 2020s). Library creation used the immunoSEQ multiplex PCR assay. This immuneACCESS table, as held by TCRdb, lists in-frame sequences with V and J called but not all clones. Of the missing ones, under half trace to an unresolved V gene in checked studies; the others have no known cause. For this sample there are a few hundred thousand clones; 89% appear just once. Of the sample, about 1.8% falls within the top ten clones. Material for sequencing was PBMCs or T cells enriched from blood (not recorded which). These receptors were collected from a woman aged 25 to 39 who had recovered from COVID-19.

The gene calls are TRBV5-1 and TRBJ2-2, with TRBD2 matching over 10 bases. V lost 1 base, J lost 1 base, and 10 bases stayed unmatched. The CDR3 is 19 amino acids. Germline CDR1 is SGHRS and CDR2 is YFSETQ. This CDR3 reads CASSLRGLAGEVNTGELFF. CDR3 nucleotide sequence: TGCGCCAGCAGCTTGCGAGGCCTAGCGGGAGAAGTGAACACCGGGGAGCTGTTTTTT.

The chain links TRBV28 to TRBJ2-1; no clear D gene. V was shortened by 5 bases and J by 0 bases, with 11 bases between the two germline ends. The CDR3 is 15 residues long. CDR1 MDHEN and CDR2 SYDVKM come from the germline V gene. CDR3 in DNA: TGTGCCAGCAGTAAAACACCATCCTCCTACAATGAGCAGTTCTTC. It codes for CASSKTPSSYNEQFF. Drawing the rest from reference TRBV28 and TRBJ2-1, the complete variable domain is DVKVTQSSRYLVKRTGEKVFLECVQDMDHENMFWYRQDPGLGLRLIYFSYDVKMKEKGDIPEGYSVSREKKERFSLILESASTNQTSMYLCASSKTPSSYNEQFFGPGTRLTVL.

V and J are TRBV7-9 and TRBJ2-7; 7 nucleotides match TRBD1. Germline CDR1 SEHNR, CDR2 FQNEAQ (reference sequence). V was clipped by 2 bases and J by 1 base; unmatched bases: 8. This CDR3 is built from 16 residues. In nucleotides, the CDR3 is TGTGCCAGCAGCTTAACGGGGACAGTCGTTTCCTACGAGCAGTACTTC. This codes for CASSLTGTVVSYEQYF.

This sequence joins TRBV18 and TRBJ2-7; D is possibly TRBD1 (5 bases). Trimming stripped 3 bases from V and 5 bases from J, with 14 bases between. The CDR3 loop spans 14 amino acids. CDR1 KGHSH and CDR2 LQKENI come from the germline V gene. CDR3 sequence (DNA): TGTGCCAGCTCACCCTATCAGGGTTCCCACGAGCAGTACTTC. It encodes CASSPYQGSHEQYF.

The DNA of the CDR3 is TGTGCCAGCAGCCCATTAAGGCCGGGGACTAGCGGGAAATCCTACGAGCAGTACTTC. Its translation is CASSPLRPGTSGKSYEQYF. V gene TRBV11-2 combines with J gene TRBJ2-7, with TRBD2 matching over 13 bases. The germline V gene encodes CDR1 SGHAT and CDR2 FQNNGV. There are 19 residues in the CDR3. V was clipped by 5 bases and J by 1 base; unmatched bases: 14.

The rearrangement uses TRBV7-3 and TRBJ1-4; 7 bases map to TRBD1. CDR1 and CDR2 (germline): SGHTA, FQGTGA. The V and J ends lost 5 bases and 7 bases, in that order; junction bases with no gene match: 4. The CDR3 sequence is 13 residues long. The CDR3 DNA sequence: TGTGCCAGCAGCCCCGGGACAGCTGAAAAACTGTTTTTT. Amino acids: CASSPGTAEKLFF.

The gene calls are TRBV2 and TRBJ2-2, with D unclear. V was trimmed by 8 bases and J by 4 bases, leaving 5 bases between them. Germline loops: CDR1 SNHLY, CDR2 FYNNEI. The CDR3 consists of 11 residues. CDR3 nucleotide sequence: TGTGCCAGCCAATTCACCGGGGAGCTGTTTTTT. Translation: CASQFTGELFF.

The chain uses TRBV11-3 and TRBJ1-5; 8 positions match TRBD1. The germline V gene has CDR1 SGHNT and CDR2 YENEEA. The CDR3 length is 15 residues. V lost 5 bases, J lost 4 bases, and 7 bases stayed unmatched. CDR3 nucleotide sequence: TGTGCCAGCAGCCCTGGGACAGGCCCTAATCAGCCCCAGCATTTT. Translated: CASSPGTGPNQPQHF.

The V call is TRBV12-5, the J call TRBJ2-1; D is possibly TRBD1 (5 bases). Deletions cut 0 bases from V and 1 base from J, with 10 bases between. Germline V CDR1 and CDR2: LGHNT, FRNRAP. The CDR3 runs to 16 residues. The CDR3 sequence: CASGLVVGASYNEQFF. The CDR3 bases are TGTGCTAGTGGTTTGGTAGTAGGGGCTTCCTACAATGAGCAGTTCTTC.

The CDR3 sequence is CASSLETGDAYEQYF. The CDR3 nucleotides are TGTGCCAGCAGCTTAGAGACGGGAGACGCCTACGAGCAGTACTTC. J is TRBJ2-7 and V is TRBV11-3; maybe TRBD2 (6 bases). The germline V gene encodes CDR1 SGHNT and CDR2 YENEEA. V was trimmed by 0 bases and J by 2 bases, leaving 11 bases between them. This CDR3 comprises 15 residues.

The J gene is TRBJ1-1, the V gene TRBV7-6; D might be TRBD1 (5 bases). Trimming shortened V by 1 base and J by 4 bases, and 16 bases separated the two germline ends. In germline, CDR1 is SGHVS, CDR2 FNYEAQ. This CDR3 has 16 amino acids. The CDR3 region is CASSLDRTMGGTEAFF. In DNA form, the CDR3 reads TGTGCCAGCAGCTTAGACAGGACCATGGGAGGCACTGAAGCTTTCTTT.

The rearrangement joins TRBV29-1 to TRBJ1-3, with D possibly TRBD1 on 5 matching bases. Germline V gene sequence: CDR1 SQVTM, CDR2 ANQGSEA. The V and J ends lost 3 bases and 5 bases respectively, with 8 bases between them. This CDR3 is built from 12 residues. The CDR3 DNA is TGCAGCGTTGAGGACAAGAGAAACACCATATATTTT. This encodes CSVEDKRNTIYF.

The chain has TRBV18 and TRBJ2-1; 7 nucleotides line up with TRBD1. Germline loops: CDR1 KGHSH, CDR2 LQKENI. The CDR3 sequence is 14 residues long. Trimming at V came to 6 bases and at J to 12 bases, leaving 14 bases not matched to a gene. Written as DNA, the CDR3 is TGTGCCAGCTCGCAACAGGGGCCGGTGGGTGGGCAGTTCTTC. Translating it yields CASSQQGPVGGQFF.

In DNA form, the CDR3 reads TGTGCCAGCAGCTTAGGGCCAGGGGCCTCTGGGGCCAACGTCCTGACTTTC. It encodes CASSLGPGASGANVLTF. This sequence joins TRBV11-2 and TRBJ2-6; D is possibly TRBD1 (6 bases). This CDR3 has 17 residues. The V and J ends lost 1 base and 0 bases respectively, with 10 bases between them. Germline V CDR1 and CDR2: SGHAT, FQNNGV.

A few counts support this clone. This chain connects TRBV2 to TRBJ2-3, with D maybe TRBD1 (5 bases). The length of the CDR3 is 12 residues. Germline V gene lookup returns CDR1 SNHLY and CDR2 FYNNEI. The V gene lost 8 bases and the J gene lost 5 bases, with 11 bases spanning the gap. Here the CDR3 reads CASGLQGDTQYF. The CDR3 DNA reads as TGTGCCAGCGGCCTCCAGGGAGATACGCAGTATTTT.